These 25 T cell receptor beta chains came from one sample sequenced in a study of blood T cell repertoires in COVID-19. Assay used: immunoSEQ multiplex PCR; TCRdb lists only in-frame clones, some missing. Seen here are approximately 160,000 clones, about 84% observed once, and the top ten hold 4.5% to 7.5%. Material: PBMCs or T cells enriched from blood (not recorded which). All receptors come from a man between 35 and 55 years old who had recovered from COVID-19.

This clone has more than one count but fewer than ten. The chain recombines TRBV30 with TRBJ1-1; a possible D gene is TRBD1 (6 bases). V lost 1 base, J lost 11 bases, and 14 bases lay in between. The CDR3 has 12 amino acids. Germline values: CDR1 GTSNPN, CDR2 SVGIG (reference sequence). The CDR3 loop reads CAWSDRELRAFF. DNA for the CDR3: TGTGCCTGGAGTGACAGGGAGTTGCGGGCTTTCTTT. Looking up the rest from reference TRBV30 and TRBJ1-1 gives the full variable domain: SQTIHQWPATLVQPVGSPLSLECTVEGTSNPNLYWYRQAAGRGLQLLFYSVGIGQISSEVPQNLSASRPQDRQFILSSKKLLLSDSGFYLCAWSDRELRAFFGQGTRLTVV.

This clone has only a few counts. V usage is TRBV6-5 and J usage is TRBJ2-2; D remains ambiguous. V lost 6 bases, J lost 3 bases, and 5 bases lay in between. Germline lookup yields CDR1 MNHEY and CDR2 SVGAGI. CDR3 length equals 12 residues. CDR3 sequence reads: CASRGDTGELFF. CDR3 sequence (DNA): TGTGCCAGCAGGGGCGACACCGGGGAGCTGTTTTTT.

J is TRBJ2-1 and V is TRBV3-1 (or the pseudogene TRBV3-2); TRBD2 agrees at 9 bases. J lost 1 base, V lost 4 bases, and 8 bases had no gene match. The CDR3 is made up of 17 amino acids. The germline CDR1 and CDR2 sequences are LGHDT and YNNKEL (reference sequence). The CDR3 is CASSPFEAGGSYNEQFF. CDR3 DNA: TGTGCCAGCAGCCCCTTTGAAGCGGGGGGTTCCTACAATGAGCAGTTCTTC.

This sequence joins TRBV11-2 and TRBJ1-2; D is possibly TRBD1 (5 bases). Germline V gene data show CDR1 as SGHAT and CDR2 as FQNNGV. This CDR3 is built from 13 residues. V lost 1 base and J 6 bases, leaving 9 bases between the germline ends. The CDR3 protein is CASSLVPDNGYTF. For the CDR3, the DNA is TGTGCCAGCAGCTTAGTGCCGGACAATGGCTACACCTTC.

In its sample, this clone was seen once. The gene calls are TRBV3-1 (or the pseudogene TRBV3-2) and TRBJ1-6; D is perhaps TRBD1 (6 bases). Looked up from germline, CDR1 is LGHDT and CDR2 is YNNKEL (reference sequence). The CDR3 is 17 residues long. V was trimmed by 1 base and J by 0 bases, leaving 10 bases between them. The CDR3 DNA follows: TGTGCCAGCAGCCAAGTGGACAGCAGCTCCTATAATTCACCCCTCCACTTT. Translated, it gives CASSQVDSSSYNSPLHF.

The chain links TRBV5-1 to TRBJ1-4, with TRBD1 matching over 10 bases. Unmatched junction bases numbered 2, after V lost 0 bases and J lost 6 bases. CDR3 length: 15 amino acids. Per germline, CDR1 SGHRS and CDR2 YFSETQ. In DNA, the CDR3 is TGCGCCAGCAGCTTGGATGGGACAGGGGATGAAAAACTGTTTTTT. Protein sequence: CASSLDGTGDEKLFF.

This sequence joins TRBV7-9 and TRBJ2-3; D perhaps matches TRBD1 (6 bases). The CDR3 runs 16 residues. Germline V gives CDR1 SEHNR, CDR2 FQNEAQ (reference sequence). With 5 bases removed from V and 6 bases from J, the gap between germline ends came to 21 bases. The CDR3 here is CASSAITGIVGDTQYF. DNA for the CDR3: TGTGCCAGCAGCGCAATTACAGGGATAGTAGGGGATACGCAGTATTTT. Full variable domain (outside the CDR3, taken from reference TRBV7-9 and TRBJ2-3): DTGVSQNPRHKITKRGQNVTFRCDPISEHNRLYWYRQTLGQGPEFLTYFQNEAQLEKSRLLSDRFSAERPKGSFSTLEIQRTEQGDSAMYLCASSAITGIVGDTQYFGPGTRLTVL.

In this sample, this clone turned up once. V and J are TRBV28 and TRBJ2-3; D gene unclear. Germline CDR1 reads MDHEN; CDR2 reads SYDVKM. The V end lost 5 bases, the J end lost 3 bases, and 6 bases lay between the germline ends. This CDR3 has 12 residues. The CDR3 loop is CASSPPTDTQYF. DNA of the CDR3: TGTGCCAGCAGTCCTCCTACAGATACGCAGTATTTT.

J is TRBJ2-5 and V is TRBV12-3 or TRBV12-4, with D hard to call. The CDR3 covers 12 residues. Trimming cost V 0 bases and J 7 bases, with 6 bases left between them. The CDR3: CASSLALLTQYF. The CDR3 bases are TGTGCCAGCAGTTTAGCCCTTTTGACCCAGTACTTC.

CDR3 in DNA: TGTGCCAGCAGCTTAGTTGGCAGCGCCTACAATGAGCAGTTCTTC. This translates into CASSLVGSAYNEQFF. The chain recombines TRBV7-9 with TRBJ2-1; D not resolved. Trimming cost V 1 base and J 2 bases, with 9 bases left between them. Germline V lookup: CDR1 SEHNR, CDR2 FQNEAQ (reference sequence). This CDR3 has 15 residues.

At least ten counts were recorded for this clone. This chain joins TRBV15 and TRBJ1-5; perhaps TRBD1 as D (5 bases). Germline CDR1 LNHNV, CDR2 YYDKDF (reference sequence). This CDR3 is built from 20 residues. The V end lost 0 bases, the J end lost 5 bases, and 26 bases lay between the germline ends. For the CDR3, the DNA is TGTGCCACCAGCAGAGATCACCCCCTTGCCAGTACCGGACATGATCAGCCCCAGCATTTT. It specifies CATSRDHPLASTGHDQPQHF.

This clone was counted between two and nine times. The chain uses TRBV2 and TRBJ1-1; weak D call: TRBD1 (5 bases). Trimming took 3 bases from V and 1 from J, leaving 6 bases between them. Per germline, CDR1 SNHLY and CDR2 FYNNEI. The CDR3 has 13 residues. CDR3 sequence (DNA): TGTGCCAGCAGTGACGACAGGAACACTGAAGCTTTCTTT. It specifies CASSDDRNTEAFF.

The chain carries TRBV30 and TRBJ1-5; D is unresolved. Trimming pared 5 bases from V and 5 bases from J, leaving 4 bases between. The CDR3 is 10 residues long. CDR1 and CDR2 (germline): GTSNPN, SVGIG (reference sequence). The CDR3 DNA sequence: TGTGCCTGGGTATATCAGCCCCAGCATTTT. It yields the protein CAWVYQPQHF.

This chain connects TRBV5-6 to TRBJ1-5; D call uncertain. CDR1 is SGHDT and CDR2 is YYEEEE in the germline V gene. The V gene lost 4 bases and the J gene lost 3 bases, with 11 bases spanning the gap. This CDR3 has 14 residues. The CDR3 DNA reads as TGTGCCAGCAGCCTGGGAGGGTTCAATCAGCCCCAGCATTTT. Translated: CASSLGGFNQPQHF.

The chain links TRBV6-1 to TRBJ2-1, with 11 bases identical to TRBD2. J was trimmed by 6 bases and V by 2 bases; bases with no gene match: 3. The CDR3 is made up of 15 amino acids. CDR1 is MNHNS and CDR2 is SASEGT in the germline V gene. CDR3 nucleotides: TGTGCCAGCAGTGAAACAACTAGCGGGGGCAATGAGCAGTTCTTC. Amino acids: CASSETTSGGNEQFF.

The gene calls are TRBV3-1 (or the pseudogene TRBV3-2) and TRBJ2-2, with D possibly being TRBD1 (5 bases). Germline values: CDR1 LGHDT, CDR2 YNNKEL (reference sequence). V gave up 4 bases and J gave up 2 bases, with 14 bases separating them. The length of the CDR3 is 16 residues. The CDR3 here is CASSLKGAYNTGELFF. DNA for the CDR3: TGTGCCAGCAGCCTCAAAGGGGCGTACAACACCGGGGAGCTGTTTTTT.

The chain employs TRBV2 and TRBJ1-1; D perhaps matches TRBD1 (5 bases). Trimming took 6 bases from V and 0 from J, leaving 11 bases between them. CDR1 and CDR2 from the germline V gene are SNHLY and FYNNEI. The CDR3 covers 14 residues. In nucleotides, the CDR3 is TGTGCCAGCAGCTTAGTCAGGGTGAACACTGAAGCTTTCTTT. Translation gives CASSLVRVNTEAFF.

The chain joins TRBV14 to TRBJ1-2; tentatively, D is TRBD1 (5 bases). Germline V lookup: CDR1 SGHDN, CDR2 FVKESK. The V end was cut by 0 bases, the J end by 3 bases, with 14 bases between. The CDR3 is 16 amino acids. The CDR3 is CASSQDRAGKDYGYTF. Here the CDR3 DNA reads TGTGCCAGCAGCCAAGATCGCGCAGGGAAGGACTATGGCTACACCTTC.

The chain joins TRBV19 to TRBJ2-1, with D possibly being TRBD2 (6 bases). Germline CDR1 LNHDA, CDR2 SQIVND (reference sequence). Trimming stripped 5 bases from V and 16 bases from J, with 15 bases between. The CDR3 is 11 amino acids. The CDR3 here is CASSLGLGLFF. CDR3 sequence (DNA): TGTGCCAGTAGTCTGGGACTGGGTTTATTCTTC.

The rearrangement joins TRBV30 to TRBJ2-3; 14 bases fit TRBD2. The CDR3 extends over 16 amino acids. Losses at the gene ends were 1 base for V and 2 bases for J; bases not matched to a gene: 2. CDR1 GTSNPN and CDR2 SVGIG come from the germline V gene (reference sequence). The CDR3 is CAWSGLAGGNTDTQYF. The CDR3 nucleotides read TGTGCCTGGAGTGGACTAGCGGGGGGGAACACAGATACGCAGTATTTT.

The chain employs TRBV19 and TRBJ2-3; 8 bases line up with TRBD2. After removal of 4 bases from V and 2 bases from J, the junction contained 5 bases not matched to a gene. The germline CDR1 and CDR2 sequences are LNHDA and SQIVND (reference sequence). This CDR3 is built from 15 residues. CDR3 nucleotides: TGTGCCAGTAGTAGCGGGGGGAGCTTCACAGATACGCAGTATTTT. Protein: CASSSGGSFTDTQYF.

This clone was recorded a few times. The chain couples TRBV24-1 to TRBJ1-1; D remains unclear. The CDR3 has 17 residues. V gave up 2 bases and J gave up 1 base, with 16 bases separating them. CDR1 is KGHDR, CDR2 SFDVKD, per germline. The CDR3 DNA is TGTGCCACCAGTGATTCTATCATGCGATTAAAGAACACTGAAGCTTTCTTT. It is translated as CATSDSIMRLKNTEAFF.

The rearrangement joins TRBV19 to TRBJ1-2; 7 nucleotides align to TRBD1. The germline gives CDR1 LNHDA, CDR2 SQIVND (reference sequence). This CDR3 has 15 residues. V lost 5 bases, J lost 2 bases, and 8 bases stayed unmatched. The chain's CDR3 is CASSPRQGLNYGYTF. The CDR3 region has the DNA TGTGCCAGTAGTCCACGACAGGGCCTAAACTATGGCTACACCTTC.

The sample holds many counts of this clone. The V call is TRBV2, the J call TRBJ1-1; D call uncertain. The CDR3 totals 14 residues. Germline CDR1 reads SNHLY; CDR2 reads FYNNEI. V was cut by 1 base and J by 2 bases, with 8 bases left in between. The CDR3 coding sequence is TGTGCCAGCAGTGAAGAAACTTTTAACACTGAAGCTTTCTTT. This translates into CASSEETFNTEAFF.

The V call is TRBV7-6, the J call TRBJ2-3, with a weak D call TRBD2 (6 bases). Germline V gene data show CDR1 as SGHVS and CDR2 as FNYEAQ. Trimming cost V 5 bases and J 3 bases, with 15 bases left between them. This CDR3 contains 15 residues. CDR3 protein: CASSGFGRGTDTQYF. DNA for the CDR3: TGTGCCAGCAGCGGATTCGGACGGGGGACAGATACGCAGTATTTT.